The 27 T cell receptor beta chains below all came from one sample that was sequenced in a study of blood T cell repertoires in COVID-19. The table came from immunoSEQ multiplex PCR; TCRdb's copy has only in-frame clones and leaves some out. The table records 72,000 or so clones, 75% to 95% of them present only once. Sequenced material: peripheral blood. The receptor source for this set is a woman of 80 years or more with acute or convalescent COVID-19.

The J gene is TRBJ1-2, the V gene TRBV7-8; TRBD1 aligns across 11 bases. The germline V gene has CDR1 SGHVS and CDR2 FQNEAQ. J was trimmed by 7 bases and V by 0 bases; bases with no gene match: 4. This CDR3 has 15 amino acids. CDR3 sequence: CASSLAGTGGGGYTF. As DNA, the CDR3 is TGTGCCAGCAGCTTAGCCGGGACAGGGGGTGGTGGCTACACCTTC.

This rearrangement joins TRBV11-1 to TRBJ2-5, with D perhaps TRBD2 (7 bases). CDR1 SGHAT and CDR2 FQDESV come from the germline V gene (reference sequence). This CDR3 region has 15 residues. Deletions cut 3 bases from V and 2 bases from J, with 13 bases between. CDR3 DNA: TGTGCCAGCAGCTTGAGCGGGACACAACAAGAGACCCAGTACTTC. It is translated as CASSLSGTQQETQYF.

The chain recombines TRBV9 with TRBJ1-2; TRBD1 might be the D (6 bases). V lost 6 bases and J 0 bases, leaving 15 bases between the germline ends. Germline lookup yields CDR1 SGDLS and CDR2 YYNGEE. There are 15 residues in the CDR3. For the CDR3, the DNA is TGTGCCAGCACCTCCGGGGACACCTCTAACTATGGCTACACCTTC. It translates to CASTSGDTSNYGYTF.

CDR3 loop: CASSQDAGQGLDIQYF. As DNA, the CDR3 is TGCGCCAGCAGCCAAGATGCGGGACAGGGTTTGGACATTCAGTACTTC. The chain employs TRBV4-1 and TRBJ2-4; 9 positions match TRBD1. Trimming took 0 bases from V and 8 from J; bases not matched to a gene: 8. Germline loops: CDR1 MGHRA, CDR2 YSYEKL. CDR3 length equals 16 residues.

The chain recombines TRBV6-6 with TRBJ2-7; 7 bases map to TRBD1. The germline V gene has CDR1 MNHNY and CDR2 SVGAGI (reference sequence). The CDR3 is 18 residues long. V dropped 5 bases and J dropped 2; count of bases not matched to a gene: 18. The DNA of the CDR3 is TGTGCCAGCAGTCAACCCCGCCTTGACAGGGTGGGGCCCTACGAGCAGTACTTC. This encodes CASSQPRLDRVGPYEQYF.

The J gene is TRBJ1-2, the V gene TRBV5-5; TRBD1 might be the D (6 bases). CDR1 and CDR2 (germline): SGHKS, YYEKEE (reference sequence). V was shortened by 0 bases and J by 13 bases, with 16 bases between the two germline ends. This CDR3 is built from 13 residues. The CDR3 is CASSLVRTVDGTF. CDR3 coding DNA: TGTGCCAGCAGCTTGGTGAGGACAGTCGACGGCACCTTC.

V usage is TRBV29-1 and J usage is TRBJ2-5, with D perhaps TRBD2 (6 bases). This CDR3 contains 13 residues. Germline V CDR1 and CDR2: SQVTM, ANQGSEA. The V end was cut by 6 bases, the J end by 7 bases, with 18 bases between. The CDR3 protein is CSVPPTDYGTQYF. CDR3 DNA: TGCAGCGTCCCCCCGACGGACTACGGGACCCAGTACTTC.

This chain uses TRBV28 with TRBJ2-1; 8 bases agree with TRBD1. The CDR3 extends over 15 amino acids. The germline CDR1 and CDR2 sequences are MDHEN and SYDVKM. V was pared by 7 bases and J by 1 base, with 6 bases of the junction left unmatched. CDR3 nucleotide sequence: TGTGCCAGCAACCCAGGGGGCGGTTCCTACAATGAGCAGTTCTTC. Protein: CASNPGGGSYNEQFF. Combining the CDR3 with reference TRBV28 and TRBJ2-1 gives the whole variable domain DVKVTQSSRYLVKRTGEKVFLECVQDMDHENMFWYRQDPGLGLRLIYFSYDVKMKEKGDIPEGYSVSREKKERFSLILESASTNQTSMYLCASNPGGGSYNEQFFGPGTRLTVL.

This clone was counted a single time. V gene TRBV2 combines with J gene TRBJ1-2; TRBD1 is a possible D gene (5 bases). V was pared by 4 bases and J by 7 bases, with 16 bases between. Germline lookup yields CDR1 SNHLY and CDR2 FYNNEI. The CDR3 has 14 amino acids. CDR3 in DNA: TGTGCCAGCAGTGTCCGGGGGTGGGAGTTTGGCTACACCTTC. It codes for CASSVRGWEFGYTF. Drawing the rest from reference TRBV2 and TRBJ1-2, the complete variable domain is EPEVTQTPSHQVTQMGQEVILRCVPISNHLYFYWYRQILGQKVEFLVSFYNNEISEKSEIFDDQFSVERPDGSNFTLKIRSTKLEDSAMYFCASSVRGWEFGYTFGSGTRLTVV.

CDR3 sequence reads: CASSLIFSNEQFF. CDR3 DNA: TGTGCCAGCAGCTTGATTTTTTCGAATGAGCAGTTCTTC. The V gene is TRBV5-8, the J gene TRBJ2-1; unclear D gene. CDR1 and CDR2 from the germline V gene are SGHTS and YDEGEE. The CDR3 runs 13 residues. V gave up 1 base and J gave up 7 bases, with 9 bases separating them.

The rearrangement joins TRBV5-1 to TRBJ1-1; D might be TRBD1 (5 bases). Germline lookup yields CDR1 SGHRS and CDR2 YFSETQ. V gave up 1 base and J gave up 1 base, with 8 bases separating them. This CDR3 is 14 amino acids long. The CDR3 reads CASSLQTGNTEAFF. CDR3 nucleotide sequence: TGCGCCAGCAGCTTGCAAACAGGGAACACTGAAGCTTTCTTT. Variable domain in full (rest from reference TRBV5-1 and TRBJ1-1): KAGVTQTPRYLIKTRGQQVTLSCSPISGHRSVSWYQQTPGQGLQFLFEYFSETQRNKGNFPGRFSGRQFSNSRSEMNVSTLELGDSALYLCASSLQTGNTEAFFGQGTRLTVV.

The V call is TRBV10-1, the J call TRBJ2-1; a weak D match, TRBD1 (5 bases). The CDR3 is made up of 15 amino acids. Trimming removed 3 bases from V and 4 bases from J, with 13 bases in between. Germline CDR1 reads WNHNN; CDR2 reads SYGVQD (reference sequence). The CDR3 loop reads CASSDGAGPYNEQFF. The CDR3 coding sequence is TGCGCCAGCAGTGATGGGGCAGGGCCTTACAATGAGCAGTTCTTC.

The V and J genes are TRBV3-1 (or the pseudogene TRBV3-2) and TRBJ1-2, with D possibly being TRBD1 (6 bases). The ends were cut back, 1 base at V and 7 bases at J, with 22 bases in the middle. The CDR3 has 17 amino acids. Germline CDR1 is LGHDT and CDR2 is YNNKEL (reference sequence). The CDR3 sequence is CASSQVYLQGKGSGYTF. The DNA for the CDR3 is TGTGCCAGCAGCCAAGTTTATCTACAGGGCAAAGGCAGTGGCTACACCTTC.

The chain is built from TRBV5-1 and TRBJ2-3; 10 bases map to TRBD2. Germline V lookup: CDR1 SGHRS, CDR2 YFSETQ. With V trimmed by 6 bases and J by 0 bases, 7 bases remained unmatched. This CDR3 is built from 16 residues. DNA of the CDR3: TGCGCCAGCAAGGTACTAGCGGGGCCTAGCACAGATACGCAGTATTTT. Translated: CASKVLAGPSTDTQYF.

The chain joins TRBV4-1 to TRBJ1-3, with D tentatively TRBD1 (6 bases). Trimming took off 4 bases at V and 6 bases at J, with 10 bases between the two ends. The germline V gene has CDR1 MGHRA and CDR2 YSYEKL. This CDR3 contains 13 residues. The CDR3 DNA reads TGCGCCAGCAGCCCGGCAGGGGTAAACACCATATATTTT. This translates into CASSPAGVNTIYF.

A few counts support this clone. The chain couples TRBV5-1 to TRBJ1-1; D gene unclear. The V and J ends lost 1 base and 1 base respectively, with 11 bases between them. The CDR3 has 15 residues. Germline CDR1 reads SGHRS; CDR2 reads YFSETQ. CDR3 coding DNA: TGCGCCAGCAGCTTGACTCTCACCGGGAACACTGAAGCTTTCTTT. Encoded protein: CASSLTLTGNTEAFF.

The chain has TRBV3-1 (or the pseudogene TRBV3-2) and TRBJ1-6, with unresolved D. The V end lost 7 bases, the J end lost 9 bases, and 16 bases lay between the germline ends. The length of the CDR3 is 14 residues. CDR1 is LGHDT, CDR2 YNNKEL, per germline (reference sequence). CDR3 sequence (DNA): TGTGCCAGCACCCGCCGGGGTGCAGCTTCACCCCTCCACTTT. Protein product: CASTRRGAASPLHF.

The chain employs TRBV28 and TRBJ1-2, with D possibly TRBD1 on 5 matching bases. The germline CDR1 and CDR2 sequences are MDHEN and SYDVKM. V dropped 6 bases and J dropped 7 bases, with 15 bases sitting between them. This CDR3 region has 13 residues. The CDR3 nucleotides read TGTGCCAGCAGCCCACGGGGGAGGACTGGCTACACCTTC. Protein product: CASSPRGRTGYTF.

The rearrangement uses TRBV6-2 or TRBV6-3 and TRBJ2-1; TRBD2 might be the D (6 bases). CDR3 length equals 17 residues. Germline-derived CDR1 and CDR2 are MNHEY and SVGEGT. V was shortened by 5 bases and J by 3 bases, with 20 bases between the two germline ends. Written as DNA, the CDR3 is TGTGCCAGCAGTACCCTCCTACTAGCAAAGATCTACAATGAGCAGTTCTTC. Its translation is CASSTLLLAKIYNEQFF.

The chain joins TRBV9 to TRBJ2-2; TRBD2 matches 14 bases. After removal of 4 bases from V and 0 bases from J, the junction contained 5 bases not matched to a gene. The CDR3 covers 18 residues. Germline CDR1 SGDLS, CDR2 YYNGEE. CDR3 amino acids: CASSRGLAGATNTGELFF. Written as DNA, the CDR3 is TGTGCCAGCAGCAGGGGACTAGCGGGGGCTACGAACACCGGGGAGCTGTTTTTT.

For this clone: Within the sample, other DNA sequences also encode this same CDR3. The CDR3 bases are TGTGCCAGCTCGTCGGGGCATGGGGGGATGGCTGAAGCTTTCTTT. This gives the protein CASSSGHGGMAEAFF. The V and J genes are TRBV18 and TRBJ1-1; a possible D gene is TRBD1 (5 bases). Germline V gene lookup returns CDR1 KGHSH and CDR2 LQKENI. The V and J ends lost 6 bases and 6 bases respectively, with 20 bases between them. The CDR3 is made up of 15 amino acids.

The genes are TRBV9 and TRBJ2-7; the D gene is possibly TRBD1 (6 bases). The CDR3 consists of 12 residues. Germline-derived CDR1 and CDR2 are SGDLS and YYNGEE. Trimming removed 3 bases at V and 5 bases at J, with 9 bases between. The CDR3 region has the DNA TGTGCCAGCAGCGCAACAGGGAACGAGCAGTACTTC. This codes for CASSATGNEQYF.

The chain has TRBV19 and TRBJ1-5, with D unresolved. The germline V gene encodes CDR1 LNHDA and CDR2 SQIVND (reference sequence). Trimming stripped 3 bases from V and 4 bases from J, with 13 bases between. This CDR3 is 15 amino acids long. In nucleotides, the CDR3 is TGTGCCAGTAGTATCTCAGGAAAGGCAAATCAGCCCCAGCATTTT. The encoded protein is CASSISGKANQPQHF.

The rearrangement joins TRBV18 to TRBJ1-6; TRBD1 agrees at 8 bases. V shed 2 bases, J shed 9 bases, and the junction held 3 bases outside the gene matches. The V gene's germline CDR1 is KGHSH and CDR2 LQKENI. The CDR3 sequence is 14 residues long. The chain's CDR3 is CASSPDQGASPLHF. CDR3 DNA: TGTGCCAGCTCACCAGATCAGGGGGCTTCACCCCTCCACTTT.

The genes are TRBV19 and TRBJ1-1; perhaps TRBD1 as D (5 bases). CDR3 size: 13 residues. Germline values: CDR1 LNHDA, CDR2 SQIVND (reference sequence). V lost 4 bases to trimming and J lost 2 bases, with 8 bases between them. The DNA for the CDR3 is TGTGCCAGTAGTAAAGGGGTAAACACTGAAGCTTTCTTT. Its protein is CASSKGVNTEAFF.

The chain has TRBV28 and TRBJ1-6; TRBD1 might be the D (6 bases). V lost 6 bases to trimming and J lost 4 bases, with 19 bases between them. CDR1 is MDHEN and CDR2 is SYDVKM in the germline V gene. This CDR3 has 17 residues. The CDR3 DNA reads as TGTGCCAGCAGCCCCCGGAAGTATAGGGGGTATAATTCACCCCTCCACTTT. It encodes CASSPRKYRGYNSPLHF. Together with reference TRBV28 and TRBJ1-6, the CDR3 gives the full variable domain: DVKVTQSSRYLVKRTGEKVFLECVQDMDHENMFWYRQDPGLGLRLIYFSYDVKMKEKGDIPEGYSVSREKKERFSLILESASTNQTSMYLCASSPRKYRGYNSPLHFGNGTRLTVT.

As DNA, the CDR3 is TGTGCCAGCAGCGTACAGGCAGGACAGGGGTATGGCTACACCTTC. Protein: CASSVQAGQGYGYTF. The chain employs TRBV9 and TRBJ1-2; 9 bases map to TRBD1. CDR1 is SGDLS, CDR2 YYNGEE, per germline. Germline trimming cut 1 base from V and 5 bases from J; bases unmatched to any gene: 6. The CDR3 is made up of 15 amino acids. Complete variable domain (other parts from reference TRBV9 and TRBJ1-2): DSGVTQTPKHLITATGQRVTLRCSPRSGDLSVYWYQQSLDQGLQFLIQYYNGEERAKGNILERFSAQQFPDLHSELNLSSLELGDSALYFCASSVQAGQGYGYTFGSGTRLTVV.